The 16 T cell receptor beta chains in this list originate from one sample, sequenced in a study of ipilimumab plus nivolumab after autologous stem cell transplantation (dated by TCRdb to the early 2020s). Library preparation was by the immunoSEQ multiplex PCR assay. TCRdb obtained this table from immuneACCESS and retained in-frame rearrangements with V and J assigned. These tables miss some clones; where compared with another copy, unresolved V genes account for less than half of the shortfall, and the remainder is unexplained. For this sample there are roughly 9,700 clones; just under 80% appear just once. The ten largest clonotypes hold more than 7% of the sample. The starting material was PBMCs, obtained in a trial of ipilimumab plus nivolumab as post-transplant consolidation. The source is a male donor with diffuse large B-cell lymphoma.

This clone was counted once. The V and J genes are TRBV10-3 and TRBJ1-3; possibly TRBD1 for D (6 bases). V lost 6 bases and J lost 2, with 11 bases in between. From germline, CDR1 is ENHRY and CDR2 SYGVKD. The CDR3 has 14 residues. In DNA, the CDR3 is TGTGCCATCAGGACAGGTTCGACTGGAAACACCATATATTTT. Residues: CAIRTGSTGNTIYF.

The rearrangement links TRBV11-1 to TRBJ1-1; the D is unclear. Per germline, CDR1 SGHAT and CDR2 FQDESV (reference sequence). Deletions cut 5 bases from V and 6 bases from J, with 13 bases between. This CDR3 has 13 residues. This CDR3 is CASSPLEGPEAFF. The CDR3 DNA is TGTGCCAGCAGCCCGCTAGAGGGTCCTGAAGCTTTCTTT.

The rearrangement links TRBV11-3 to TRBJ2-1; TRBD2 is a possible D gene (6 bases). Trimming stripped 5 bases from V and 9 bases from J, with 14 bases between. CDR1 is SGHNT and CDR2 is YENEEA in the germline V gene. The CDR3 consists of 13 residues. This CDR3 is CASSRGGVGEQFF. Written as DNA, the CDR3 is TGTGCCAGCAGCCGAGGCGGGGTTGGTGAGCAGTTCTTC. The full variable domain, in which reference TRBV11-3 and TRBJ2-1 provide the parts outside the CDR3, is EAGVVQSPRYKIIEKKQPVAFWCNPISGHNTLYWYLQNLGQGPELLIRYENEEAVDDSQLPKDRFSAERLKGVDSTLKIQPAELGDSAVYLCASSRGGVGEQFFGPGTRLTVL.

The chain carries TRBV7-2 and TRBJ1-1; weak D call: TRBD1 (5 bases). Trimming removed 5 bases from V and 4 bases from J, with 14 bases in between. The CDR3 length is 14 residues. Germline V gene lookup returns CDR1 SGHTA and CDR2 FQGNSA. This chain's CDR3 is CASSPPFRATEAFF. The CDR3 nucleotides read TGTGCCAGCAGCCCCCCTTTCAGGGCCACTGAAGCTTTCTTT. Full variable domain (rest looked up from reference TRBV7-2 and TRBJ1-1): GAGVSQSPSNKVTEKGKDVELRCDPISGHTALYWYRQSLGQGLEFLIYFQGNSAPDKSGLPSDRFSAERTGGSVSTLTIQRTQQEDSAVYLCASSPPFRATEAFFGQGTRLTVV.

J is TRBJ2-7 and V is TRBV28; the D gene is possibly TRBD1 (5 bases). Per germline, CDR1 MDHEN and CDR2 SYDVKM. CDR3 size: 14 residues. V lost 3 bases and J 3 bases, leaving 12 bases between the germline ends. CDR3 coding DNA: TGTGCCAGCAGTTTTCCCGACAGACTCTACGAGCAGTACTTC. Protein sequence: CASSFPDRLYEQYF. Using reference TRBV28 and TRBJ2-7 for the parts outside the CDR3, the full variable domain is DVKVTQSSRYLVKRTGEKVFLECVQDMDHENMFWYRQDPGLGLRLIYFSYDVKMKEKGDIPEGYSVSREKKERFSLILESASTNQTSMYLCASSFPDRLYEQYFGPGTRLTVT.

The chain recombines TRBV9 with TRBJ2-7, with TRBD1 matching over 8 bases. After removal of 3 bases from V and 4 bases from J, the junction contained 3 bases not matched to a gene. Looked up from germline, CDR1 is SGDLS and CDR2 is YYNGEE. This CDR3 contains 13 residues. CDR3 sequence: CASSEGQGYEQYF. CDR3 DNA sequence: TGTGCCAGCAGCGAAGGACAGGGATACGAGCAGTACTTC.

The gene calls are TRBV28 and TRBJ1-2; 7 bases map to TRBD1. With 5 bases clipped from V and 7 bases from J, the junction kept 16 bases outside the gene matches. The CDR3 loop spans 16 amino acids. The germline CDR1 and CDR2 sequences are MDHEN and SYDVKM. CDR3 coding DNA: TGTGCCAGCAGTCGGGTCGGGACAGTCGTTTTGAGTGGCTACACCTTC. It encodes CASSRVGTVVLSGYTF.

The genes are TRBV28 and TRBJ2-7, with TRBD2 identical over 7 bases. J was trimmed by 5 bases and V by 5 bases; bases with no gene match: 15. CDR1 and CDR2 from the germline V gene are MDHEN and SYDVKM. The CDR3 extends over 16 amino acids. CDR3: CASSPPRGGVRNEQYF. Written as DNA, the CDR3 is TGTGCCAGCAGTCCCCCCCGGGGAGGGGTAAGGAACGAGCAGTACTTC.

This clone was counted a few times. The genes are TRBV5-8 and TRBJ2-7; D may be TRBD2 (6 bases). Germline assignment: CDR1 SGHTS and CDR2 YDEGEE. The CDR3 covers 14 residues. V was clipped by 2 bases and J by 2 bases, with 11 bases between them. This CDR3 is CASSFGGNPYEQYF. The CDR3 nucleotides are TGTGCCAGCAGCTTTGGGGGGAACCCCTACGAGCAGTACTTC.

The genes are TRBV6-5 and TRBJ1-1, with D tentatively TRBD1 (5 bases). CDR1 and CDR2 (germline): MNHEY, SVGAGI. V was cut by 4 bases and J by 0 bases, with 9 bases left in between. This CDR3 has 14 amino acids. The DNA of the CDR3 is TGTGCCAGCAGTTTCGGGACGGTGAACACTGAAGCTTTCTTT. This gives the protein CASSFGTVNTEAFF.

This sequence joins TRBV6-5 and TRBJ1-5; the D gene is possibly TRBD1 (5 bases). Trimming left V 2 bases short and J 5 bases short, with 16 bases between. The CDR3 has 16 residues. The germline V gene has CDR1 MNHEY and CDR2 SVGAGI. CDR3 sequence reads: CASSYGGREEDQPQHF. In nucleotides, the CDR3 is TGTGCCAGCAGTTACGGGGGGAGAGAGGAGGATCAGCCCCAGCATTTT.

This clone was observed a few times. This chain joins TRBV5-8 and TRBJ1-3; D unresolved. Germline CDR1 SGHTS, CDR2 YDEGEE. The germline V and J ends were trimmed by 5 bases and 0 bases, with 6 bases remaining between them. The CDR3 sequence is 13 residues long. The CDR3 DNA reads TGTGCCAGCAGACCTAACTCTGGAAACACCATATATTTT. Translating gives CASRPNSGNTIYF. Full variable domain (missing parts from reference TRBV5-8 and TRBJ1-3): EAGVTQSPTHLIKTRGQQATLRCSPISGHTSVYWYQQALGLGLQFLLWYDEGEERNRGNFPPRFSGRQFPNYSSELNVNALELEDSALYLCASRPNSGNTIYFGEGSWLTVV.

This clone was observed a single time. Here the CDR3 reads CAWSWWGAFQETQYF. The CDR3 nucleotides are TGTGCCTGGAGTTGGTGGGGGGCCTTCCAAGAGACCCAGTACTTC. This rearrangement joins TRBV30 to TRBJ2-5; the D call may be TRBD1 or TRBD2 (6 bases each). The CDR3 length is 15 residues. Germline CDR1 and CDR2: GTSNPN and SVGIG (reference sequence). The ends were cut back, 2 bases at V and 1 base at J, with 14 bases in the middle.

This clone is large by share. This chain joins TRBV5-4 and TRBJ1-2, with 7 positions matching TRBD1. Losses at the gene ends were 4 bases for V and 3 bases for J; bases not matched to a gene: 12. Germline CDR1 reads SGHNT; CDR2 reads YYREEE (reference sequence). This CDR3 is built from 16 residues. In DNA, the CDR3 is TGTGCCAGCAGCGTAGACAGGGCGGGGATGGACTATGGCTACACCTTC. As protein: CASSVDRAGMDYGYTF.

This clone was detected only once. The V gene is TRBV19, the J gene TRBJ1-5; D unresolved. Germline V gene lookup returns CDR1 LNHDA and CDR2 SQIVND (reference sequence). V lost 5 bases to trimming and J lost 5 bases, with 10 bases between them. This CDR3 has 13 residues. In DNA, the CDR3 is TGTGCCAGTAGTGACGGGAGGGATCAGCCCCAGCATTTT. Protein sequence: CASSDGRDQPQHF.

By share of the sample, this clone is hyperexpanded. The rearrangement links TRBV7-9 to TRBJ1-2, with 7 bases identical to TRBD1. The J segment lost 4 bases and the V segment lost 7 bases, leaving 6 bases of the junction unmatched. Germline CDR1 and CDR2: SEHNR and FQNEAQ (reference sequence). This CDR3 region has 13 residues. This chain's CDR3 is CASTGQVFYGYTF. The DNA of the CDR3 is TGTGCCAGCACCGGACAGGTTTTCTATGGCTACACCTTC.